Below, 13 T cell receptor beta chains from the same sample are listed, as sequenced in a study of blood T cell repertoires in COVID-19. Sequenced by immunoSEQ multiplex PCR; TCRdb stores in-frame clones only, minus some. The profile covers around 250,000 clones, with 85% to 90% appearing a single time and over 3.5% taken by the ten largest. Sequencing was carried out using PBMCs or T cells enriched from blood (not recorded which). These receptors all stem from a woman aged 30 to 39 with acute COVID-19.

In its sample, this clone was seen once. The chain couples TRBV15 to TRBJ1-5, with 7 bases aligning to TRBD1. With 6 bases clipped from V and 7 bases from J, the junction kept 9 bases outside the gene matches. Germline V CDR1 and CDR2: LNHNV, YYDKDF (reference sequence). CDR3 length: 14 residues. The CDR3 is CATSLTGSPQPQHF. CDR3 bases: TGTGCCACCAGTCTGACAGGGTCCCCCCAGCCCCAGCATTTT.

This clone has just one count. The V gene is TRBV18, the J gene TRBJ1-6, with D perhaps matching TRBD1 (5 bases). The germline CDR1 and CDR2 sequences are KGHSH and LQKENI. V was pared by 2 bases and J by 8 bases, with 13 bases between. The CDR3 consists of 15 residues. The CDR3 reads CASSPGRGDDSPLHF. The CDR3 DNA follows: TGTGCCAGCTCACCAGGCCGGGGGGATGATTCACCCCTCCACTTT.

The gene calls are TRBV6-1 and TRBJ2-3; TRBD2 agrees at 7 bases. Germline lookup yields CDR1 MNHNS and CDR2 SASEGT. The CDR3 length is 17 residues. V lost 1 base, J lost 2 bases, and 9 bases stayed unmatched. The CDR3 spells CASSEGGGPRITDTQYF. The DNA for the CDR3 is TGTGCCAGCAGTGAAGGGGGGGGACCGAGAATCACAGATACGCAGTATTTT.

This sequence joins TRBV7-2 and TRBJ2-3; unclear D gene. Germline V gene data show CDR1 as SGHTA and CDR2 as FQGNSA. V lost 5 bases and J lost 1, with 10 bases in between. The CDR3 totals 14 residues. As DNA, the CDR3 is TGTGCCAGCAGCCCGAGCACAGGCACAGATACGCAGTATTTT. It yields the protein CASSPSTGTDTQYF.

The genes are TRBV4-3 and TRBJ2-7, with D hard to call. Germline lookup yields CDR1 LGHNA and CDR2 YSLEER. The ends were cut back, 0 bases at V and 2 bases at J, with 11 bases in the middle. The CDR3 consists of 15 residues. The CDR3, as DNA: TGCGCCAGCAGCCAAGATGCGTCTACCACCTACGAGCAGTACTTC. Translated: CASSQDASTTYEQYF.

In nucleotides, the CDR3 is TGTGCCAGCAGTCGACTAGCGGGAGGGGTGGATACGCAGTATTTT. It is translated as CASSRLAGGVDTQYF. This chain connects TRBV2 to TRBJ2-3, with 14 bases aligning to TRBD2. The CDR3 is made up of 15 amino acids. V lost 5 bases and J lost 6; bases outside the gene matches: 4. Germline V gene sequence: CDR1 SNHLY, CDR2 FYNNEI.

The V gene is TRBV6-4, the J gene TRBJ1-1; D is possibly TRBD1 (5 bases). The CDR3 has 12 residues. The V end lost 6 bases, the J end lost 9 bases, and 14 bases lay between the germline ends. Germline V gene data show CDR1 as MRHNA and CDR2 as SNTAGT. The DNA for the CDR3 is TGTGCCAGCAGGACTACAGGAGGGCAAGCTTTCTTT. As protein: CASRTTGGQAFF.

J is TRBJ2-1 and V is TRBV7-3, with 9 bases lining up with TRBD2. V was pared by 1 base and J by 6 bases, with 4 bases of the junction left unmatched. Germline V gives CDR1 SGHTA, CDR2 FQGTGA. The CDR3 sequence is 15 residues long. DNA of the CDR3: TGTGCCAGCAGCTTAAATAGCGGGAGCGTCAATGAGCAGTTCTTC. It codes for CASSLNSGSVNEQFF. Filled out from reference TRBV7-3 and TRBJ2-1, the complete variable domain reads GAGVSQTPSNKVTEKGKYVELRCDPISGHTALYWYRQSLGQGPEFLIYFQGTGAADDSGLPNDRFFAVRPEGSVSTLKIQRTERGDSAVYLCASSLNSGSVNEQFFGPGTRLTVL.

The CDR3 DNA is TGTGCCAGCAGTGAGAACCTAGCGCTACACTACGAGCAGTACTTC. Protein sequence: CASSENLALHYEQYF. The chain couples TRBV6-1 to TRBJ2-7, with D perhaps matching TRBD2 (6 bases). Trimming stripped 3 bases from V and 3 bases from J, with 15 bases between. The germline V gene encodes CDR1 MNHNS and CDR2 SASEGT. This CDR3 region has 15 residues.

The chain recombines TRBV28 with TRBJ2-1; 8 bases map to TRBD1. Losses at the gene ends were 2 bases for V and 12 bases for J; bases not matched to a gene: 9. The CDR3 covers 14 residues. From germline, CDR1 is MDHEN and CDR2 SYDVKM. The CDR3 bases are TGTGCCAGCAGTTTAATGGGGACCGGGACAGGGCAGTTCTTC. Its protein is CASSLMGTGTGQFF.

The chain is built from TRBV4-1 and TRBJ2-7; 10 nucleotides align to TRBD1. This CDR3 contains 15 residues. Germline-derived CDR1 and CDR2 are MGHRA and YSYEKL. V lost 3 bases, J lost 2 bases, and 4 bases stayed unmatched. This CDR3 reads CASSHPGTGAYEQYF. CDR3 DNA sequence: TGCGCCAGCAGCCACCCCGGGACAGGGGCCTACGAGCAGTACTTC.

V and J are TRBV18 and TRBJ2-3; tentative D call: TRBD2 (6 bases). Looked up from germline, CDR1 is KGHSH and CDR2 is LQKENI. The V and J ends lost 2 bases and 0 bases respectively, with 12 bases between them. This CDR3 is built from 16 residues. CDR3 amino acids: CASSPFLGGSTDTQYF. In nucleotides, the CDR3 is TGTGCCAGCTCACCATTTTTGGGAGGTAGCACAGATACGCAGTATTTT.

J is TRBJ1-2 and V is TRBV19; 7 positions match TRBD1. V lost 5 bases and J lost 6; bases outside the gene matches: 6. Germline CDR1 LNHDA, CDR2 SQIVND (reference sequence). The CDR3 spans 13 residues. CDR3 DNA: TGTGCCAGTAGTTCCCGACAGGGCGATGGCTACACCTTC. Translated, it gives CASSSRQGDGYTF.